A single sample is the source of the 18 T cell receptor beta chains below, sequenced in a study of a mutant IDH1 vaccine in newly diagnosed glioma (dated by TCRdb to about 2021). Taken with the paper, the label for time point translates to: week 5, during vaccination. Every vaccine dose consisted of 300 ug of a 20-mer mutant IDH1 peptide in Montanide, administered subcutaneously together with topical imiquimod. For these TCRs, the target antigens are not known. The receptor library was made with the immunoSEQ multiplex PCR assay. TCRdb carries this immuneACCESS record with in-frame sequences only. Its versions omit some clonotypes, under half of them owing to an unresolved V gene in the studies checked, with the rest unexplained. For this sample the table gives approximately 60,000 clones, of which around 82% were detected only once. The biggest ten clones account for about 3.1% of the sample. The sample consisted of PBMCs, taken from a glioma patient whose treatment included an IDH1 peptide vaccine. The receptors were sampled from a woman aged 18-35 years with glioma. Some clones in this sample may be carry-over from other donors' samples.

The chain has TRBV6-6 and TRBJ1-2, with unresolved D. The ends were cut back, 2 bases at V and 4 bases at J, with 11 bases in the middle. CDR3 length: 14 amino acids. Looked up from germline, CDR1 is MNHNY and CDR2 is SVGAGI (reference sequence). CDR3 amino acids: CASSYAGTGYGYTF. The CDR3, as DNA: TGTGCCAGCAGTTACGCAGGAACCGGCTATGGCTACACCTTC.

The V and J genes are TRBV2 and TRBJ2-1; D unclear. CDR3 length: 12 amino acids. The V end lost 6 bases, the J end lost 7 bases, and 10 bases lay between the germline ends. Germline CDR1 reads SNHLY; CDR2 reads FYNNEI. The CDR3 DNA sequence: TGTGCCAGCAGCGCGGACGGGAATGAGCAGTTCTTC. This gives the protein CASSADGNEQFF.

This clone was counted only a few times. This chain's CDR3 is CASSGDYEQYF. DNA for the CDR3: TGTGCCAGTTCAGGGGACTACGAGCAGTACTTC. V gene TRBV19 combines with J gene TRBJ2-7; D might be TRBD1 (6 bases). The CDR3 length is 11 residues. V lost 8 bases, J lost 3 bases, and 8 bases lay in between. In germline, CDR1 is LNHDA, CDR2 SQIVND (reference sequence).

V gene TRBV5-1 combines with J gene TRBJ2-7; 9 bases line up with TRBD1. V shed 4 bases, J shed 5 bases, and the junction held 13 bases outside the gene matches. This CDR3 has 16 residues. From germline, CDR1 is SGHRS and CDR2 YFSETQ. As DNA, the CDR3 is TGCGCCAGCAGCGCCGTCTCCGGGACAGGGTACGACGAGCAGTACTTC. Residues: CASSAVSGTGYDEQYF. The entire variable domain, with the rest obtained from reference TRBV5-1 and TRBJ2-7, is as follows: KAGVTQTPRYLIKTRGQQVTLSCSPISGHRSVSWYQQTPGQGLQFLFEYFSETQRNKGNFPGRFSGRQFSNSRSEMNVSTLELGDSALYLCASSAVSGTGYDEQYFGPGTRLTVT.

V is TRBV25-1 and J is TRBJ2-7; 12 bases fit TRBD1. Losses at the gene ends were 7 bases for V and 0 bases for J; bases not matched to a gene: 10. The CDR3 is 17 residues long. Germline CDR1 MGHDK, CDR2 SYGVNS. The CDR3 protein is CASKKTGTGGYSYEQYF. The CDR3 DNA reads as TGTGCCAGCAAAAAAACCGGGACAGGGGGCTACTCCTACGAGCAGTACTTC.

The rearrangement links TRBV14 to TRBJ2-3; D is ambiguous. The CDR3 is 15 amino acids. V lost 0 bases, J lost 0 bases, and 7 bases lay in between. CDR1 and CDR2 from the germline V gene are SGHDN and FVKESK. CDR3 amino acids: CASSQDYGSTDTQYF. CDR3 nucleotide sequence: TGTGCCAGCAGCCAAGATTACGGGAGCACAGATACGCAGTATTTT.

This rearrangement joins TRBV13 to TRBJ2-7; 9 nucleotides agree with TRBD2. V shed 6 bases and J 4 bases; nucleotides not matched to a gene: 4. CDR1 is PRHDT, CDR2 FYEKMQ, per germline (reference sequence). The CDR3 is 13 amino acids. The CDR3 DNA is TGTGCCAGCAGGGCGGGGGGGTCATACGAGCAGTACTTC. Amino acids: CASRAGGSYEQYF.

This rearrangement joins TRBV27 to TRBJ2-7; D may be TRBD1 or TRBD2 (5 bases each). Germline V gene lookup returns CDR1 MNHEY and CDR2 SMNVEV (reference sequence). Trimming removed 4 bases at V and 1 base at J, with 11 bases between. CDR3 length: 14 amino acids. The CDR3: CASSYRDASYEQYF. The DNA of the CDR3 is TGTGCCAGCAGTTACCGGGACGCTTCCTACGAGCAGTACTTC.

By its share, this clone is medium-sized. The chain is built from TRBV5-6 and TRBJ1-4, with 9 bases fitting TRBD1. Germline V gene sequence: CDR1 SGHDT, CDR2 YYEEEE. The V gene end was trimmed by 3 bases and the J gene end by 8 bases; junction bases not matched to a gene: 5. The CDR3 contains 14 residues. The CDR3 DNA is TGTGCCAGCAGCTGGGGACAGGGCTGGGAAAAACTGTTTTTT. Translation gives CASSWGQGWEKLFF. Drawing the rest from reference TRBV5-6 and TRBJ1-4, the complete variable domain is DAGVTQSPTHLIKTRGQQVTLRCSPKSGHDTVSWYQQALGQGPQFIFQYYEEEERQRGNFPDRFSGHQFPNYSSELNVNALLLGDSALYLCASSWGQGWEKLFFGSGTQLSVL.

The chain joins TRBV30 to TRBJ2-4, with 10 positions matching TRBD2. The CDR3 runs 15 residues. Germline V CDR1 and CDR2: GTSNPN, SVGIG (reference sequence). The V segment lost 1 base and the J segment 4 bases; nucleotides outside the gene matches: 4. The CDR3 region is CAWSASGSGKNIQYF. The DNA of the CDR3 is TGTGCCTGGAGTGCTAGCGGGAGTGGGAAAAACATTCAGTACTTC.

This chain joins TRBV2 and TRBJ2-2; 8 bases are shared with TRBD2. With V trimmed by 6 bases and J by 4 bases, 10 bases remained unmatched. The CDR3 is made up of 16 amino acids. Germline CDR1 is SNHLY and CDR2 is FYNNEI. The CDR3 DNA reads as TGTGCCAGCAGAGGAGCGGGGGCGCCATTCACCGGGGAGCTGTTTTTT. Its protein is CASRGAGAPFTGELFF. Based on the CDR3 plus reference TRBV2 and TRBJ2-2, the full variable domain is EPEVTQTPSHQVTQMGQEVILRCVPISNHLYFYWYRQILGQKVEFLVSFYNNEISEKSEIFDDQFSVERPDGSNFTLKIRSTKLEDSAMYFCASRGAGAPFTGELFFGEGSRLTVL.

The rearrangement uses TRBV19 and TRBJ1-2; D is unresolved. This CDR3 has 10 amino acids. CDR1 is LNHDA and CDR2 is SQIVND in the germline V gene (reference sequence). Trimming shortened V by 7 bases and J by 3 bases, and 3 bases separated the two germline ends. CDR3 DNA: TGTGCCAGTAAAGACTATGGCTACACCTTC. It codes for CASKDYGYTF.

The CDR3 reads CASRIRGFGNQPQHF. The CDR3 region has the DNA TGTGCCAGCCGTATCCGGGGTTTCGGCAATCAGCCCCAGCATTTT. V is TRBV6-1 and J is TRBJ1-5, with unresolved D. Per the germline V gene, CDR1 is MNHNS and CDR2 is SASEGT. Trimming pared 8 bases from V and 2 bases from J, leaving 16 bases between. This CDR3 has 15 residues.

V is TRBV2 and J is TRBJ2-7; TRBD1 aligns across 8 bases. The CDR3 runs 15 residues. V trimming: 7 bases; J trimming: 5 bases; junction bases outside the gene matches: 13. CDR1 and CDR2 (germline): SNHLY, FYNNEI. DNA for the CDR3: TGTGCCAGCAAAACGAGGAGACAGGGGCAGAACGAGCAGTACTTC. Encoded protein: CASKTRRQGQNEQYF. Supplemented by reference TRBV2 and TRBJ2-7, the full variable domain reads EPEVTQTPSHQVTQMGQEVILRCVPISNHLYFYWYRQILGQKVEFLVSFYNNEISEKSEIFDDQFSVERPDGSNFTLKIRSTKLEDSAMYFCASKTRRQGQNEQYFGPGTRLTVT.

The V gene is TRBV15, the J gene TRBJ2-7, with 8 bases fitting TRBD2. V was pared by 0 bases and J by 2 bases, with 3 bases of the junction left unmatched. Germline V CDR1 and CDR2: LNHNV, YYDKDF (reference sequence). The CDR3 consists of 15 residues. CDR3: CATSRDPGGAYEQYF. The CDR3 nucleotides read TGTGCCACCAGCAGAGACCCCGGGGGGGCCTACGAGCAGTACTTC.

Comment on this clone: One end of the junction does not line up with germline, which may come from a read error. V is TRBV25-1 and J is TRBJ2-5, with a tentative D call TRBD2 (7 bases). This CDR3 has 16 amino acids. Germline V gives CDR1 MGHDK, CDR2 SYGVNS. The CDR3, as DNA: TGCGCCAGCAGTGAATTGGGAGGGGGATTACAAGAGACCCAGTACTTC. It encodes CASSELGGGLQETQYF. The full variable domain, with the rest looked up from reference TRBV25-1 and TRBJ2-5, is EADIYQTPRYLVIGTGKKITLECSQTMGHDKMYWYQQDPGMELHLIHYSYGVNSTEKGDLSSESTVSRIRTEHFPLTLESARPSHTSQYLCASSELGGGLQETQYFGPGTRLLVL.

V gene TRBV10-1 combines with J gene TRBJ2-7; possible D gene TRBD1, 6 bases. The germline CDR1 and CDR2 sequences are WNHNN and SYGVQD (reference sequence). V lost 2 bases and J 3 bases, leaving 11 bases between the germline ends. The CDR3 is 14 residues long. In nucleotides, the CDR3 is TGCGCCAGCAGTGAGGGGGCAGGGGTCTACGAGCAGTACTTC. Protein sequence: CASSEGAGVYEQYF.

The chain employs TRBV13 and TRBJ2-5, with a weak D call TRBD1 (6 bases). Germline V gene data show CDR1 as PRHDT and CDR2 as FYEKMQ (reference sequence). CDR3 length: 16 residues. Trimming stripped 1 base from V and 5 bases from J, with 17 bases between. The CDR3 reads CASSLAWAAQGETQYF. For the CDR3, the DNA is TGTGCCAGCAGCTTAGCCTGGGCCGCGCAGGGGGAGACCCAGTACTTC.